Included here is one T cell receptor beta chain sequence, with context. Its antigen is unidentified. Measured with immunoSEQ multiplex PCR; TCRdb has only the in-frame clones, and not every one. The repertoire has tens of thousands of clones, approximately 84% of them found once; the top ten carry 6.5% to 8%. This sample is drawn from a study of OX40 agonist ivuxolimab in advanced cancers. As for the study in general: Averaging roughly 60 years in age, with a range of about 23 to 90, the cohort was 65% to 85% male. Study conclusions and caveats: The specificity for antigen of the expanded peripheral T cells was not determined. The average count of expanded clones was higher among CD8+ T cells than among CD4+. Among some nonresponders, normalized T-cell clonal expansion was also low.

The germline V gene has CDR1 SGHAT and CDR2 FQNNGV. V trimming: 4 bases; J trimming: 6 bases; junction bases outside the gene matches: 8. CDR3 size: 15 residues. This chain joins TRBV11-2 and TRBJ2-1, with 8 bases matching TRBD2. This material consisted of CD4+ or CD8+ T cells sorted from blood, taken in a trial of the OX40 agonist ivuxolimab. This clonotype originated in an adult with an advanced solid tumor such as melanoma, head and neck, liver or kidney cancer. The CDR3 sequence: CASSSWVGRANEQFF. The CDR3 DNA is TGTGCCAGCAGCTCCTGGGTCGGGAGGGCCAATGAGCAGTTCTTC. Full variable domain (remainder filled in from reference TRBV11-2 and TRBJ2-1): EAGVAQSPRYKIIEKRQSVAFWCNPISGHATLYWYQQILGQGPKLLIQFQNNGVVDDSQLPKDRFSAERLKGVDSTLKIQPAKLEDSAVYLCASSSWVGRANEQFFGPGTRLTVL.